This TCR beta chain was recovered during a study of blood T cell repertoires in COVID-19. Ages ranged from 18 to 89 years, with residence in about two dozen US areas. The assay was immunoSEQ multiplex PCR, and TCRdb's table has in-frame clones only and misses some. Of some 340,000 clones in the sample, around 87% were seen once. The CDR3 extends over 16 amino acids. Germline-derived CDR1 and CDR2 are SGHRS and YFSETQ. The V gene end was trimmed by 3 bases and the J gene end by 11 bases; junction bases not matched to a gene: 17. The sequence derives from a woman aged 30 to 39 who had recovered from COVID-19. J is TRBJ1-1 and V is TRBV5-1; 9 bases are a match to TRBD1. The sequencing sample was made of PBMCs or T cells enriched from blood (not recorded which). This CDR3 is CASSSSGQGPVDPAFF. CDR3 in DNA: TGCGCCAGCAGCTCCTCGGGACAGGGTCCTGTCGATCCCGCTTTCTTT. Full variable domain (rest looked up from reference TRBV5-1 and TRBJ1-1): KAGVTQTPRYLIKTRGQQVTLSCSPISGHRSVSWYQQTPGQGLQFLFEYFSETQRNKGNFPGRFSGRQFSNSRSEMNVSTLELGDSALYLCASSSSGQGPVDPAFFGQGTRLTVV.